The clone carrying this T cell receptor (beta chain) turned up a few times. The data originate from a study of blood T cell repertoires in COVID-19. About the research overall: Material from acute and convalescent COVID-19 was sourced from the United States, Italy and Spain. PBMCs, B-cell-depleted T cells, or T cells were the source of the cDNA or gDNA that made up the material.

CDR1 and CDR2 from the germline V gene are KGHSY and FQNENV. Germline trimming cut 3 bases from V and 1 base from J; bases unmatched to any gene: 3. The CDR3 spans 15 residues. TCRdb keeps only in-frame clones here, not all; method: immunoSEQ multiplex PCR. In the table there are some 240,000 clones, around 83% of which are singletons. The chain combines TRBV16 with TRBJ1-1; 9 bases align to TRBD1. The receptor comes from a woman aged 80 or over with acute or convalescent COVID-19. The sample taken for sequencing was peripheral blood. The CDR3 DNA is TGTGCCAGCAGCCAGTCGACAGGGGGGAACACTGAAGCTTTCTTT. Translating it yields CASSQSTGGNTEAFF.